A selection of T cell receptor beta chains follows, all from one sample in a study of PD-1 blockade in classical Hodgkin lymphoma. Produced via immunoSEQ multiplex PCR; TCRdb's table is partial and in-frame only. The profile shows around 7,900 clones, about four fifths of them singletons. Material: peripheral blood mononuclear cells (PBMCs), obtained before the fourth cycle of nivolumab. These receptors originate from a human donor with classical Hodgkin lymphoma. The CDR3 runs from the conserved cysteine through the conserved F or W. The D gene is left open where the match is weak. The size of a clone is reported for some rows only, either as once, few or many, or as a class for expanded clones.

V gene	J gene	D gene	clone size	CDR3 protein	CDR3 DNA
TRBV19	TRBJ1-5	-	-	CASSFQVGSNQPQHF	TGTGCCAGTAGTTTCCAGGTTGGCAGCAATCAGCCCCAGCATTTT
TRBV4-1	TRBJ2-7	TRBD1	once	CASSQGTGGNEQYF	TGCGCCAGCAGCCAAGGGACAGGTGGAAACGAGCAGTACTTC
TRBV7-2	TRBJ2-5	-	-	CASSNGQQETQYF	TGTGCCAGCAGCAACGGACAACAAGAGACCCAGTACTTC
TRBV14	TRBJ2-7	TRBD1	-	CASSSRTGGVKDF	TGTGCCAGCAGCTCACGGACAGGGGGAGTTAAGGACTTC
TRBV5-1	TRBJ1-2	-	-	CASSLAPAGKVYGYTF	TGCGCCAGCAGCTTGGCCCCGGCGGGGAAAGTCTATGGCTACACCTTC
TRBV18	TRBJ1-2	TRBD1	-	CASSLRTGESYTF	TGTGCCAGCTCACTACGGACAGGGGAGAGCTACACCTTC
TRBV7-3	TRBJ1-1	-	-	CASSVNMNTEAFF	TGTGCCAGCAGTGTTAATATGAACACTGAAGCTTTCTTT
TRBV15	TRBJ2-1	-	-	CATSRDSQGRNEQFF	TGTGCCACCAGCAGAGATAGCCAGGGCCGCAATGAGCAGTTCTTC
TRBV28	TRBJ1-5	TRBD1	once	CASRRQGEKPQHF	TGTGCCAGCAGGCGACAGGGGGAGAAGCCCCAGCATTTT
TRBV19	TRBJ2-7	-	-	CASSMGDYEQYF	TGTGCCAGTAGTATGGGGGACTACGAGCAGTACTTC
TRBV21-1	TRBJ2-1	-	-	CASSPGHSSYNEQFF	TGTGCCAGCAGCCCAGGGCACAGCTCCTACAATGAGCAGTTCTTC
TRBV11-2	TRBJ1-4	TRBD1	-	CASSLGTGGEKLFF	TGTGCCAGCAGCTTAGGGACAGGGGGGGAAAAACTGTTTTTT
TRBV4-2	TRBJ1-2	-	-	CASSQDVRGANYGYTF	TGTGCCAGCAGCCAAGATGTGAGGGGAGCTAACTATGGCTACACCTTC
TRBV7-9	TRBJ2-5	TRBD2	-	CASSLGGLAEQETQYF	TGTGCCAGCAGCTTAGGAGGACTAGCGGAGCAAGAGACCCAGTACTTC
TRBV7-9	TRBJ1-6	TRBD1	-	CASSLGDRGSPLHF	TGTGCCAGCAGCTTAGGCGACAGGGGTTCACCCCTCCACTTT
TRBV28	TRBJ2-7	-	-	CASSLLSQSGEQYF	TGTGCCAGCAGTTTATTGTCTCAGTCTGGCGAGCAGTACTTC